This entry concerns a single TCR beta chain. The data were obtained in a study of T cell changes during pregnancy in multiple sclerosis. Assay used: immunoSEQ multiplex PCR; TCRdb lists only in-frame clones, some missing. This repertoire shows approximately 100,000 clones, around 93% found once; its top ten account for approximately 2.2%. This receptor was identified in a female donor with multiple sclerosis, enrolled in a pregnancy study. The sequencing here drew on peripheral blood, taken in the third trimester of pregnancy.

CDR3 coding DNA: TGTGCCAGCAGCCAAGCGAGGAGAGATACGCAGTATTTT. Its protein is CASSQARRDTQYF. The J gene is TRBJ2-3, the V gene TRBV4-2; D uncertain. The CDR3 runs to 13 residues. Germline V gene data show CDR1 as LGHNA and CDR2 as YNFKEQ. V lost 1 base and J lost 5, with 7 bases in between.